This T cell receptor beta chain derives from a study of OX40 agonist ivuxolimab in advanced cancers. Study-wide points: Both CD4+ and CD8+ T cell populations in blood had undergone clonal expansion by week 6 at 0.1 to 3.0 mg/kg.

The germline V gene has CDR1 LNHDA and CDR2 SQIVND (reference sequence). The V and J ends lost 3 bases and 4 bases, in that order; junction bases with no gene match: 5. This CDR3 is 14 amino acids long. On this clone: Its antigen is not identified.

Some clones are missing from TCRdb's copy, which holds only in-frame ones; the method was immunoSEQ multiplex PCR. The sample includes about 80,000 clones, more than 75% of them seen just once. The chain couples TRBV19 to TRBJ1-2; 7 positions match TRBD1. The sample here was CD4+ or CD8+ T cells sorted from blood, taken in a trial of the OX40 agonist ivuxolimab. This TCR was recovered from an adult with an advanced solid tumor such as melanoma, head and neck, liver or kidney cancer. The CDR3 here is CASSITGDLYGYTF. The CDR3 region has the DNA TGTGCCAGTAGTATCACAGGGGACCTCTATGGCTACACCTTC.